This TCR beta chain was sequenced in a study of T cell changes during pregnancy in multiple sclerosis. The V gene's germline CDR1 is LNHDA and CDR2 SQIVND (reference sequence). CDR3 length: 16 residues. The V and J ends lost 6 bases and 3 bases, in that order; junction bases with no gene match: 9. Sequenced by immunoSEQ multiplex PCR; TCRdb stores in-frame clones only, minus some. In the table there are more than 45,000 clones, 92% of which are singletons. This receptor was obtained from a female donor with multiple sclerosis, enrolled in a pregnancy study. The input for sequencing was CD4+ T cells from peripheral blood mononuclear cells, taken in the second trimester of pregnancy. The chain joins TRBV19 to TRBJ2-3; 10 bases are shared with TRBD2. CDR3 in amino acids: CASSVRMGLATDTQYF. The CDR3 DNA follows: TGTGCCAGTAGCGTCAGGATGGGACTAGCGACAGATACGCAGTATTTT.